This is a list of T cell receptor beta chains from one sample in a study of blood T cell repertoires in COVID-19. The data were produced by immunoSEQ multiplex PCR, yet TCRdb's version contains in-frame clones alone and is incomplete. The data hold about 86,000 clones, with about 87% observed a single time. The material sequenced was peripheral blood. The source is a human donor in a cohort sampled during active COVID-19. The CDR3 runs from the conserved cysteine through the conserved F or W. D genes are given only for firm matches. Some rows mark clone size as missing; the rest say once, few, many or name a class of expanded clone.

abundance,v_gene,d_gene,j_gene,CDR3aa,CDR3nt
NA,TRBV11-3,NA,TRBJ2-2,CASSLGLGNTGELFF,TGTGCCAGCAGCTTAGGACTAGGGAACACCGGGGAGCTGTTTTTT
NA,TRBV29-1,NA,TRBJ2-1,CSAANGAENEQFF,TGCAGCGCCGCGAACGGCGCGGAGAATGAGCAGTTCTTC
NA,TRBV6-6,NA,TRBJ2-5,CASSYSGQQETQYF,TGTGCCAGCAGTTACTCTGGGCAGCAAGAGACCCAGTACTTC
NA,TRBV5-1,NA,TRBJ1-4,CTSHSGGASTNEKLFF,TGCACCAGCCATTCGGGGGGAGCTTCAACTAATGAAAAACTGTTTTTT
once,TRBV10-3,TRBD1,TRBJ2-2,CAINRGQETAGELFF,TGTGCCATCAATAGGGGGCAGGAGACCGCCGGGGAGCTGTTTTTT
NA,TRBV19,TRBD1,TRBJ2-1,CASSTKTGVGWNEQFF,TGTGCCAGTAGTACCAAGACAGGGGTGGGTTGGAATGAGCAGTTCTTC
NA,TRBV6-5,TRBD1,TRBJ1-6,CASSYTGQGNSPLHF,TGTGCCAGCAGTTACACGGGACAGGGTAATTCACCCCTCCACTTT
NA,TRBV11-2,NA,TRBJ2-1,CASSLLEGEEQFF,TGTGCCAGCAGCTTACTCGAAGGAGAGGAGCAGTTCTTC
NA,TRBV5-1,TRBD2,TRBJ2-1,CASSLALADYNEQFF,TGCGCCAGCAGCTTGGCCCTAGCGGACTACAATGAGCAGTTCTTC
once,TRBV30,NA,TRBJ1-1,CACRGSGSTEAFF,TGTGCCTGCCGAGGGTCCGGGAGCACTGAAGCTTTCTTT